The T cell receptor (beta chain) described here comes from a study of OX40 agonist ivuxolimab in advanced cancers. About the research overall: The dose-escalation group included hepatocellular carcinoma, melanoma, renal cell carcinoma and head and neck cancer.

In germline, CDR1 is SGHAT, CDR2 FQNNGV. This CDR3 has 16 residues. The V segment lost 5 bases and the J segment 0 bases; nucleotides outside the gene matches: 7. Repertoires were generated with immunoSEQ multiplex PCR, while TCRdb's copy carries only in-frame clones and drops some. The sample lists roughly 44,000 clones, roughly nine tenths occurring once. The sequences come from CD4+ or CD8+ T cells sorted from blood, collected in a trial of the OX40 agonist ivuxolimab. V and J are TRBV11-2 and TRBJ2-1; the match to TRBD1 covers 7 bases. This TCR derives from an adult with an advanced solid tumor such as melanoma, head and neck, liver or kidney cancer. In DNA form, the CDR3 reads TGTGCCAGCAGCCAAACCGGGACAGACTCCTACAATGAGCAGTTCTTC. This codes for CASSQTGTDSYNEQFF.